What follows are 19 T cell receptor beta chains derived from one specimen sequenced in a study of cytomegalovirus exposure and HLA in healthy donors. PCR primers comprised 60 Vbeta and 13 Jbeta primers. The protocol was immunoSEQ multiplex PCR, while the TCRdb copy is restricted to in-frame clones and leaves out a portion. The sample lists about 190,000 clones; around 79% were seen once. The source material was PBMCs. These receptors all stem from a woman in her forties or fifties in good health and CMV-seronegative.

This clone was detected ten times or more. Other DNA sequences from this sample encode an identical CDR3 as well. The chain uses TRBV5-5 and TRBJ1-4, with D uncertain. Germline V lookup: CDR1 SGHKS, CDR2 YYEKEE (reference sequence). V was shortened by 2 bases and J by 5 bases, with 4 bases between the two germline ends. The CDR3 extends over 12 amino acids. The CDR3, as DNA: TGTGCCAGCAGCTTCCTGAATGAAAAACTGTTTTTT. Its translation is CASSFLNEKLFF.

In nucleotides, the CDR3 is TGCGCCAGCAGCTTGGCACTGGGACAGGGGAACACCATATATTTT. It specifies CASSLALGQGNTIYF. The J gene is TRBJ1-3, the V gene TRBV5-1; 10 bases match TRBD1. The germline V gene encodes CDR1 SGHRS and CDR2 YFSETQ. There are 15 residues in the CDR3. The V and J ends lost 0 bases and 7 bases, in that order; junction bases with no gene match: 4.

The chain couples TRBV7-6 to TRBJ2-7, with TRBD1 matching over 9 bases. Germline V gene data show CDR1 as SGHVS and CDR2 as FNYEAQ. The CDR3 has 15 amino acids. V lost 3 bases, J lost 7 bases, and 10 bases stayed unmatched. The DNA of the CDR3 is TGTGCCAGCAGCTTGGGGGGGACAGGGCTTGGGGAGCAGTACTTC. It codes for CASSLGGTGLGEQYF.

As concerns this clone: At one end, the junction sequence differs from germline, possibly due to a read error. The V call is TRBV18, the J call TRBJ1-2; 8 bases align to TRBD1. The CDR3 is 14 residues long. Looked up from germline, CDR1 is KGHSH and CDR2 is LQKENI. DNA of the CDR3: TGTGCCAGCTCCCATACACGGACAGGGCCTTCGTCCGCCTTC. This codes for CASSHTRTGPSSAF.

The V and J genes are TRBV7-2 and TRBJ2-1, with 9 bases matching TRBD2. CDR3 length equals 16 residues. With 7 bases clipped from V and 7 bases from J, the junction kept 14 bases outside the gene matches. Germline-derived CDR1 and CDR2 are SGHTA and FQGNSA. The CDR3 spells CASTLGGGAFGNEQFF. In DNA, the CDR3 is TGTGCCAGCACCCTGGGCGGGGGGGCCTTTGGGAATGAGCAGTTCTTC.

The chain carries TRBV7-9 and TRBJ2-2; D ambiguous. Trimming took off 6 bases at V and 5 bases at J, with 10 bases between the two ends. Germline V gene data show CDR1 as SEHNR and CDR2 as FQNEAQ (reference sequence). This CDR3 has 13 residues. CDR3: CASRPGATGELFF. The CDR3 DNA sequence: TGTGCCAGCAGGCCCGGAGCTACCGGGGAGCTGTTTTTT.

This chain uses TRBV11-3 with TRBJ2-1; D not certain. Germline V gene lookup returns CDR1 SGHNT and CDR2 YENEEA. The CDR3 is 14 amino acids. V lost 6 bases, J lost 8 bases, and 17 bases lay in between. CDR3: CASSSRYKTHEQFF. The CDR3 DNA reads TGTGCCAGCAGTTCGCGGTATAAAACCCATGAGCAGTTCTTC. Combining the CDR3 with reference TRBV11-3 and TRBJ2-1 gives the whole variable domain EAGVVQSPRYKIIEKKQPVAFWCNPISGHNTLYWYLQNLGQGPELLIRYENEEAVDDSQLPKDRFSAERLKGVDSTLKIQPAELGDSAVYLCASSSRYKTHEQFFGPGTRLTVL.

This chain links TRBV19 with TRBJ2-2, with a possible D match to TRBD2 (7 bases). The CDR3 runs 17 residues. V lost 2 bases, J lost 3 bases, and 16 bases lay in between. Germline CDR1 is LNHDA and CDR2 is SQIVND (reference sequence). This CDR3 is CASSILGGASYTGELFF. The CDR3 bases are TGTGCCAGTAGTATATTGGGGGGGGCGTCGTACACCGGGGAGCTGTTTTTT.

The CDR3 nucleotides are TGTGCCAGCAGTACTACAGGGGTAAGGAACACTGAAGCTTTCTTT. This codes for CASSTTGVRNTEAFF. The chain joins TRBV6-5 to TRBJ1-1; 7 positions agree with TRBD1. V was pared by 5 bases and J by 1 base, with 7 bases of the junction left unmatched. The CDR3 extends over 15 amino acids. The germline gives CDR1 MNHEY, CDR2 SVGAGI.

This chain connects TRBV7-9 to TRBJ1-1; 8 bases agree with TRBD1. The CDR3 has 12 amino acids. Germline assignment: CDR1 SEHNR and CDR2 FQNEAQ (reference sequence). After removal of 5 bases from V and 9 bases from J, the junction contained 5 bases not matched to a gene. The CDR3 nucleotides read TGTGCCAGCAGCCTTGACAGGGGCAAAGCTTTCTTT. It specifies CASSLDRGKAFF.

This clone was detected only a few times. The chain carries TRBV27 and TRBJ1-1; D uncertain. Between the trimmed V and J ends, which lost 5 bases and 10 bases, there was a span of 17 bases. Per the germline V gene, CDR1 is MNHEY and CDR2 is SMNVEV (reference sequence). This CDR3 has 13 amino acids. CDR3 residues: CASSPLTSTGAFF. CDR3 bases: TGTGCCAGCAGTCCACTAACAAGTACGGGAGCTTTCTTT.

This sequence joins TRBV15 and TRBJ1-2; TRBD1 agrees at 8 bases. The CDR3 has 14 residues. Germline V gene data show CDR1 as LNHNV and CDR2 as YYDKDF (reference sequence). Unmatched junction bases numbered 3, after V lost 2 bases and J lost 4 bases. The CDR3 region is CATSRRDRSYGYTF. CDR3 bases: TGTGCCACCAGCAGAAGGGACAGGTCCTATGGCTACACCTTC.

V gene TRBV10-3 combines with J gene TRBJ1-2, with D possibly being TRBD1 (6 bases). Germline assignment: CDR1 ENHRY and CDR2 SYGVKD. With 3 bases removed from V and 8 bases from J, the gap between germline ends came to 13 bases. The CDR3 consists of 13 residues. As DNA, the CDR3 is TGTGCCATCAGTGACCCAGGGGAAGGCGGCTACACCTTC. This codes for CAISDPGEGGYTF.

The V and J genes are TRBV9 and TRBJ1-4, with D tentatively TRBD1 (6 bases). Germline CDR1 reads SGDLS; CDR2 reads YYNGEE. V was clipped by 0 bases and J by 6 bases, with 15 bases between them. The CDR3 has 16 residues. CDR3 region: CASSVAPQGLDEKLFF. CDR3 nucleotides: TGTGCCAGCAGCGTAGCCCCACAGGGCTTAGATGAAAAACTGTTTTTT.

The chain carries TRBV4-1 and TRBJ2-7, with 12 bases matching TRBD2. Germline loops: CDR1 MGHRA, CDR2 YSYEKL. Trimming removed 5 bases from V and 5 bases from J; junction bases left unmatched: 4. This CDR3 spans 14 amino acids. CDR3 sequence (DNA): TGCGCCAGCAGCTCTCGACTAGCGGGGGACGAGCAGTACTTC. Protein product: CASSSRLAGDEQYF.

The chain joins TRBV19 to TRBJ1-1; a possible D gene is TRBD1 (5 bases). Germline V gene data show CDR1 as LNHDA and CDR2 as SQIVND (reference sequence). The CDR3 extends over 13 amino acids. Deletions cut 4 bases from V and 0 bases from J, with 6 bases between. The CDR3 nucleotides read TGTGCCAGTAGTAGCAGGGTGAACACTGAAGCTTTCTTT. Translated, it gives CASSSRVNTEAFF.

The gene calls are TRBV5-1 and TRBJ1-6, with 7 bases that match TRBD1. The germline gives CDR1 SGHRS, CDR2 YFSETQ. The CDR3 totals 16 residues. Germline trimming cut 0 bases from V and 5 bases from J; bases unmatched to any gene: 5. Here the CDR3 DNA reads TGCGCCAGCAGCTTGGGGTTTGGGACAGATAATTCACCCCTCCACTTT. This gives the protein CASSLGFGTDNSPLHF.

This clone was picked up a small number of times. The J gene is TRBJ1-4, the V gene TRBV2, with a tentative D call TRBD1 (6 bases). V was clipped by 11 bases and J by 3 bases, with 16 bases between them. Germline V gives CDR1 SNHLY, CDR2 FYNNEI. The CDR3 is 14 amino acids. In DNA, the CDR3 is TGTGCCGGCCGGTTGAGGACAGCTAATGAAAAACTGTTTTTT. It yields the protein CAGRLRTANEKLFF.

The J gene is TRBJ1-1, the V gene TRBV14; D might be TRBD1 (5 bases). The CDR3 has 13 residues. The V end lost 8 bases, the J end lost 4 bases, and 14 bases lay between the germline ends. Germline V CDR1 and CDR2: SGHDN, FVKESK. CDR3 DNA: TGTGCCAGCCGCCGGGGCAGGTCCACTGAAGCTTTCTTT. Translating gives CASRRGRSTEAFF.